This is a list of T cell receptor beta chains from one sample in a study of T cells in Graves' hyperthyroidism and ophthalmopathy. Each CDR3 protein is one row after TCRdb ran MiXCR on the multiplex PCR reads. The profile shows fewer than 900,000 distinct CDR3 sequences, less than 20% of them singletons. Sequenced sample: blood. All receptors come from a man in his late teens or twenties with Graves' hyperthyroidism. Each CDR3 is given with its conserved first and last residue. A D gene is named only where the DNA matches it firmly. Clone size is shown for a subset of rows, as once, few, many or a class of expanded clone.

j_call v_call d_call clone_size cdr3_aa cdr3_nt
TRBJ2-3 TRBV7-9 . . CASTPTGLSTDTQYF TGTGCCAGCACCCCCACAGGACTAAGCACAGATACGCAGTATTTT
TRBJ1-5 TRBV12-3/TRBV12-4 TRBD1 many CASSSGTGYQPQHF TGTGCCAGCAGTTCCGGGACAGGTTATCAGCCCCAGCATTTT
TRBJ1-1 TRBV3-1 . many CASSQEGVPNTEAFF TGTGCCAGCAGCCAAGAAGGAGTTCCGAACACTGAAGCTTTCTTT
TRBJ2-1 TRBV29-1 . few CSVEDPARAGGDEQFF TGCAGCGTTGAAGATCCCGCCAGGGCCGGGGGTGATGAGCAGTTCTTC
TRBJ2-1 TRBV20-1 . . CSARTPFAALVEQFF TGCAGTGCTAGGACCCCCTTTGCGGCCCTAGTCGAGCAGTTCTTC
TRBJ2-6 TRBV6-1 . . CASRPTPGANVLTF TGTGCCAGCAGACCCACACCTGGGGCCAACGTCCTGACTTTC
TRBJ1-1 TRBV6-1 TRBD1 many CASTLLGQAEAFF TGTGCCAGCACCCTTCTCGGACAGGCAGAAGCTTTCTTT
TRBJ2-1 TRBV19 . few CASRVGDSYNEQFF TGTGCCAGTAGGGTCGGGGACTCCTACAATGAGCAGTTCTTC
TRBJ2-1 TRBV3-1 . few CASSQPGLNNEQFF TGTGCCAGCAGCCAACCGGGACTTAACAATGAGCAGTTCTTC
TRBJ2-3 TRBV9 . few CASSVASAATVDTQYF TGTGCCAGCAGCGTAGCCTCTGCCGCGACCGTAGATACGCAGTATTTT
TRBJ2-2 TRBV20-1 TRBD2 few CTSKGWGGLIGLIWELFF TGCACCTCAAAAGGGTGGGGAGGGTTGATCGGTTTAATCTGGGAGCTGTTTTTT
TRBJ1-3 TRBV4-3 . few CASGTLHTSFGSGNTIYF TGCGCCAGCGGCACCTTGCACACGAGTTTTGGCTCTGGAAACACCATATATTTT
TRBJ1-1 TRBV19 . . CASSFRAEWNTEAFF TGTGCCAGTAGTTTTAGGGCGGAATGGAACACTGAAGCTTTCTTT
TRBJ2-7 TRBV12-3/TRBV12-4 TRBD2 many CASTLFSGGRDNEQYF TGTGCCAGCACCCTATTCTCGGGGGGGAGGGATAACGAGCAGTACTTC
TRBJ2-1 TRBV28 . many CASSFGRWEQYNEQFF TGTGCCAGCAGTTTCGGTAGGTGGGAGCAATACAATGAGCAGTTCTTC
TRBJ2-7 TRBV27 TRBD1 few CASSLSRTGPWYEQYF TGTGCCAGCAGTTTATCACGGACAGGGCCCTGGTACGAGCAGTACTTC
TRBJ2-7 TRBV7-2 . many CASSQDGAYEQYF TGTGCCAGCAGCCAAGACGGAGCGTACGAGCAGTACTTC
TRBJ2-5 TRBV7-9 . . CASSLGDFFQETQYF TGTGCCAGCAGCTTGGGAGACTTCTTCCAAGAGACCCAGTACTTC
TRBJ2-5 TRBV7-9 TRBD2 few CASSHRRGGQETQYF TGTGCCAGCAGCCACCGCCGGGGGGGACAAGAGACCCAGTACTTC
TRBJ2-2 TRBV7-9 . once CASSLPFYRGEKETGELFF TGTGCCAGCAGCCTCCCGTTCTATAGGGGGGAGAAGGAGACCGGGGAGCTGTTTTTT
TRBJ2-6 TRBV13 . once CASSFKAGANVLTF TGTGCCAGCAGCTTTAAAGCTGGGGCCAACGTCCTGACTTTC
TRBJ2-7 TRBV19 . . CASSIGGDRSLDEQYF TGTGCCAGTAGTATAGGGGGGGACCGCTCCCTGGACGAGCAGTACTTC
TRBJ2-3 TRBV7-2 TRBD2 many CASSLLGLAADTQYF TGTGCCAGCAGCTTATTGGGACTAGCCGCAGATACGCAGTATTTT